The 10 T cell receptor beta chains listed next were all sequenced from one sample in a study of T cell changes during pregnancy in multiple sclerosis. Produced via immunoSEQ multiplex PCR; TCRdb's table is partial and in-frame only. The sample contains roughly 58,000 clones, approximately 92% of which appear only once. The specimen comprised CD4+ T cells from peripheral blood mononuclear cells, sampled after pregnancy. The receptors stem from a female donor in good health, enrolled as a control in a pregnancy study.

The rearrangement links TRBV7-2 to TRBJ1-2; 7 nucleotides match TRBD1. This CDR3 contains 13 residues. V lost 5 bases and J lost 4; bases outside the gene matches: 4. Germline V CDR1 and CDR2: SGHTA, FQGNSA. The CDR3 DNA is TGTGCCAGCAGCCACAGGGGCCCCTATGGCTACACCTTC. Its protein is CASSHRGPYGYTF.

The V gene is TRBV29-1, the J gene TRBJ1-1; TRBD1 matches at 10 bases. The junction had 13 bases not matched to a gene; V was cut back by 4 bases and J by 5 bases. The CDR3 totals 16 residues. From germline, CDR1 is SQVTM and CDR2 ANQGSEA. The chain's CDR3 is CSVVPGTGEYHTEAFF. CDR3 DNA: TGCAGCGTTGTTCCCGGGACAGGGGAGTACCATACTGAAGCTTTCTTT.

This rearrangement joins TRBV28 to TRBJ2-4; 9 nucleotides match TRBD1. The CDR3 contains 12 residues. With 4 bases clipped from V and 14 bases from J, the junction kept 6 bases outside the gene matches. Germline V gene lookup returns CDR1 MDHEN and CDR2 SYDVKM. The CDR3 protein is CASSSDRGTKYF. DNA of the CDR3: TGTGCCAGCAGTTCGGACAGGGGAACGAAGTACTTC.

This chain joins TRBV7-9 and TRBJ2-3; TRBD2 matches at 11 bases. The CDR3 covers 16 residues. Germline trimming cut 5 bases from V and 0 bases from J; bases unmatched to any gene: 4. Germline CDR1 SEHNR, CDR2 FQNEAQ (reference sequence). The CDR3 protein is CASSPRLAGSTDTQYF. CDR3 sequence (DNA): TGTGCCAGCAGCCCCCGACTAGCGGGGAGCACAGATACGCAGTATTTT.

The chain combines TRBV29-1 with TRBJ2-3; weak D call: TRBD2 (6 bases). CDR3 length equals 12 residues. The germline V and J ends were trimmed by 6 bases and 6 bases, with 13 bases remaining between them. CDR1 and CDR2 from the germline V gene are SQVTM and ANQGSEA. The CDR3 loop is CSVPGLGDTQYF. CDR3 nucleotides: TGCAGCGTCCCGGGACTGGGGGATACGCAGTATTTT.

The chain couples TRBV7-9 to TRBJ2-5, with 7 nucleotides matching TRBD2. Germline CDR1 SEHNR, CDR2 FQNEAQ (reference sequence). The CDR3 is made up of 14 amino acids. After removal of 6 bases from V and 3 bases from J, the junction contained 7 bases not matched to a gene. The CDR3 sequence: CASRGGTPKETQYF. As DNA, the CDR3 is TGTGCCAGCAGGGGGGGGACTCCCAAAGAGACCCAGTACTTC. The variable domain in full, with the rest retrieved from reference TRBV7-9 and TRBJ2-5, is DTGVSQNPRHKITKRGQNVTFRCDPISEHNRLYWYRQTLGQGPEFLTYFQNEAQLEKSRLLSDRFSAERPKGSFSTLEIQRTEQGDSAMYLCASRGGTPKETQYFGPGTRLLVL.

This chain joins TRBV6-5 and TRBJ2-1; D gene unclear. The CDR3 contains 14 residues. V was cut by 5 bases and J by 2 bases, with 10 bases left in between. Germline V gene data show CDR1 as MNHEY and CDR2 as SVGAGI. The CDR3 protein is CASSTDVTYNEQFF. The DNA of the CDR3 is TGTGCCAGCAGTACAGACGTTACCTACAATGAGCAGTTCTTC.

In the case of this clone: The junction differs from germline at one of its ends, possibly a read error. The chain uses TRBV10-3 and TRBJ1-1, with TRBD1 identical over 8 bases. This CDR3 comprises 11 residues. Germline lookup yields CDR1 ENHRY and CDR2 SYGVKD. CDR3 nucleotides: TGTGCCATCGGTAAGGAGCGGACAGGGACCTTT. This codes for CAIGKERTGTF.

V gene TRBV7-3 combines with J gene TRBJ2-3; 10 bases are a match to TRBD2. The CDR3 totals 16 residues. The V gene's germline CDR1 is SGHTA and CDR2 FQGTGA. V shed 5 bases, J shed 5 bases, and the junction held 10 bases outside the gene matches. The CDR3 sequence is CASSGTERGGLDTQYF. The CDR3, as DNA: TGTGCCAGCAGCGGCACCGAGCGGGGGGGCTTAGATACGCAGTATTTT.

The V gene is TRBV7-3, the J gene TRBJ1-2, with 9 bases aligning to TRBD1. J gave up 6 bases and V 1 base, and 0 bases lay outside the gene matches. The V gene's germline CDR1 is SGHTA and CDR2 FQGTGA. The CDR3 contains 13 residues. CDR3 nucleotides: TGTGCCAGCAGCTTAAGGACAGGGGATGGCTACACCTTC. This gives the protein CASSLRTGDGYTF.